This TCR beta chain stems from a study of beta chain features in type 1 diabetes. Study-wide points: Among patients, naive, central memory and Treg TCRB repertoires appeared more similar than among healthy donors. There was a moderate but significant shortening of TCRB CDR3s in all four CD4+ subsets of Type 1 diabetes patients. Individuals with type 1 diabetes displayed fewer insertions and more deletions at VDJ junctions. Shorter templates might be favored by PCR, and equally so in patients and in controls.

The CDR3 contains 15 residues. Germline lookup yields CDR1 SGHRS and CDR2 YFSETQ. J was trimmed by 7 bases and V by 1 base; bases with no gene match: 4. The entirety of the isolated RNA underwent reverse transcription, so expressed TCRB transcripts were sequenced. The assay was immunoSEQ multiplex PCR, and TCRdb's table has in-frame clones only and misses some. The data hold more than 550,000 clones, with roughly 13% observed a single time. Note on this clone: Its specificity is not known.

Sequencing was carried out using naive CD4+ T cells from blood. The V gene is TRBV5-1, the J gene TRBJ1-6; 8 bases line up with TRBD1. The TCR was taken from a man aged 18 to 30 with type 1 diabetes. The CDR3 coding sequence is TGCGCCAGCAGCTTGAGCAGGGGGCCGAATTCACCCCTCCACTTT. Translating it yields CASSLSRGPNSPLHF.